This TCR beta chain was sequenced during a study of T cell repertoires in cytomegalovirus infection. At the level of the study: In public TCR beta signatures, there were indications of both CMV infection and matching HLA type.

The CDR3 contains 15 residues. Trimming left V 5 bases short and J 0 bases short, with 11 bases between. Per the germline V gene, CDR1 is MNHEY and CDR2 is SVGEGT. In the case of this clonotype: The antigen is unknown.

In TCRdb, the reads were re-called with MiXCR into one record per CDR3 protein. The sample lists under 450,000 distinct CDR3 sequences, around a third occurring once. The receptor was derived from a human donor in good health (CMV status not recorded). Some clones in this sample may be carry-over from other donors' samples. The sequenced sample was cultured PBMCs, obtained from culture after CMV antigen stimulation. The chain uses TRBV6-2 or TRBV6-3 and TRBJ1-5; D gene ambiguous. CDR3 sequence: CASSATAYSNQPQHF. The CDR3 bases are TGTGCCAGCAGTGCGACCGCTTATAGCAATCAGCCCCAGCATTTT.